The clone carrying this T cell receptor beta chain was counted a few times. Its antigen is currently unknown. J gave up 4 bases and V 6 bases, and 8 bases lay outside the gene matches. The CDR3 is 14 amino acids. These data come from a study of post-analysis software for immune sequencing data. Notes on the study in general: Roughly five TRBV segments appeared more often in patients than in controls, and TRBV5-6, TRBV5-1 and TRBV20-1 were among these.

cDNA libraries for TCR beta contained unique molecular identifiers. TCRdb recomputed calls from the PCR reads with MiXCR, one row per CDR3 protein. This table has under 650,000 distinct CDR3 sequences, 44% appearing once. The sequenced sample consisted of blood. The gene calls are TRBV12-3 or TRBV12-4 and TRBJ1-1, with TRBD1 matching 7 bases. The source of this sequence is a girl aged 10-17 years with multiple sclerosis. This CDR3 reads CASSREGATTEAFF. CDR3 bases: TGTGCCAGCAGCCGGGAGGGGGCGACCACTGAAGCTTTCTTT.